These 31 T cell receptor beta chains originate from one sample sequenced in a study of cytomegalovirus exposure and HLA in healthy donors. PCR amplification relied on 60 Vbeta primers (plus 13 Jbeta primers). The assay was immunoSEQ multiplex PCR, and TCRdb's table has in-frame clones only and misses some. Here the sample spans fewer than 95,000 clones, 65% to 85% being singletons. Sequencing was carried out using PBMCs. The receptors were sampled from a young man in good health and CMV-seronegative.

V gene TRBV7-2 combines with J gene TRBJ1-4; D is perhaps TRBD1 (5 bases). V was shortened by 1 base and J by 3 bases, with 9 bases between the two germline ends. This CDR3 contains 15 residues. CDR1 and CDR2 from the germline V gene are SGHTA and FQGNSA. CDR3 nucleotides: TGTGCCAGCAGCTTAGATCGACAGCCTAATGAAAAACTGTTTTTT. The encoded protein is CASSLDRQPNEKLFF.

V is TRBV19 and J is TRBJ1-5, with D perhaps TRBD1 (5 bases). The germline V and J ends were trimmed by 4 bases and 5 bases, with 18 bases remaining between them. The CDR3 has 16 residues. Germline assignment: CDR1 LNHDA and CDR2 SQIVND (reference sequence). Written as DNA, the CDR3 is TGTGCCAGTAGTAATAGCCTTACTATAGGGGATCAGCCCCAGCATTTT. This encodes CASSNSLTIGDQPQHF. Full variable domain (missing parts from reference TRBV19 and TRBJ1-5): DGGITQSPKYLFRKEGQNVTLSCEQNLNHDAMYWYRQDPGQGLRLIYYSQIVNDFQKGDIAEGYSVSREKKESFPLTVTSAQKNPTAFYLCASSNSLTIGDQPQHFGDGTRLSIL.

The CDR3: CASSESGRGKNTIYF. CDR3 coding DNA: TGTGCCAGCAGTGAATCGGGCAGGGGAAAAAACACCATATATTTT. V is TRBV6-1 and J is TRBJ1-3, with a weak D call TRBD1 (6 bases). Germline V gene sequence: CDR1 MNHNS, CDR2 SASEGT. The CDR3 is 15 residues long. Trimming removed 2 bases from V and 6 bases from J, with 14 bases in between.

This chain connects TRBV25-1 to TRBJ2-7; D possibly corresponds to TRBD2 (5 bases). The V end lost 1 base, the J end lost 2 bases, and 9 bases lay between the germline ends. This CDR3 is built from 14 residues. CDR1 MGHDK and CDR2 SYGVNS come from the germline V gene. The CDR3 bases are TGTGCCAGCAGTGAATGGGAGTCACCCTACGAGCAGTACTTC. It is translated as CASSEWESPYEQYF.

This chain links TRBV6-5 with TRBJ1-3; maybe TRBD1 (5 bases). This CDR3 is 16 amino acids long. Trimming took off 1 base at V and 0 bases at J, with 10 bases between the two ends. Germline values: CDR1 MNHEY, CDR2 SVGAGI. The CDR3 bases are TGTGCCAGCAGTTACTGGGGCAGTAGCTCTGGAAACACCATATATTTT. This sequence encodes CASSYWGSSSGNTIYF.

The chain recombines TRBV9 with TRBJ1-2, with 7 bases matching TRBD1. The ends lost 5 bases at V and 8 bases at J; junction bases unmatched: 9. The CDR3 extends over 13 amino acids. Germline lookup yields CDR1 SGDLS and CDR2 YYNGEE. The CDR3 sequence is CASRGTVPGGYTF. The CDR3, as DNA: TGTGCCAGCAGAGGGACAGTCCCCGGGGGCTACACCTTC.

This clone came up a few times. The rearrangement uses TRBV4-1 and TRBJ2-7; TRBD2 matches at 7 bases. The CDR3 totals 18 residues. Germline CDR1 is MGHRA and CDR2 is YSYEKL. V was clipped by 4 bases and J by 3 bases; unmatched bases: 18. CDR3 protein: CASSLNHQSRDYIYEQYF. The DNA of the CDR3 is TGCGCCAGCAGCCTAAACCACCAGAGCCGGGACTATATCTACGAGCAGTACTTC.

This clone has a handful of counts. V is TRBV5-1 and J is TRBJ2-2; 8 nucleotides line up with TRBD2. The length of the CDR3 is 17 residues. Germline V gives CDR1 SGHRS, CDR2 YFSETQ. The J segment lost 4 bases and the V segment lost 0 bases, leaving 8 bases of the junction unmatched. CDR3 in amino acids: CASSLEAAGGLTGELFF. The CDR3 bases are TGCGCCAGCAGCTTGGAGGCGGCGGGGGGCCTCACCGGGGAGCTGTTTTTT. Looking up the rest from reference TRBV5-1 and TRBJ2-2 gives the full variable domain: KAGVTQTPRYLIKTRGQQVTLSCSPISGHRSVSWYQQTPGQGLQFLFEYFSETQRNKGNFPGRFSGRQFSNSRSEMNVSTLELGDSALYLCASSLEAAGGLTGELFFGEGSRLTVL.

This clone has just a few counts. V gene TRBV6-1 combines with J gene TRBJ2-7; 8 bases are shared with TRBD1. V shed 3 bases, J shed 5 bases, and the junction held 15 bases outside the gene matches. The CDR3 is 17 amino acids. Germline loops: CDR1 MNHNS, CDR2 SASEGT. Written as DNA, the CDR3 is TGTGCCAGCAGTGATACTGAGGGCGGACAGGGTATCGACGAGCAGTACTTC. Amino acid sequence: CASSDTEGGQGIDEQYF.

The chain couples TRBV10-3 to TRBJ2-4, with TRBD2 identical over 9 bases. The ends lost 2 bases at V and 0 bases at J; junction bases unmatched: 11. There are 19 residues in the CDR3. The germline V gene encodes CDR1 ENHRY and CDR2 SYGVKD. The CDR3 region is CAISEASGASLLAKNIQYF. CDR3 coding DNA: TGTGCCATCAGTGAGGCTAGCGGGGCATCCCTCCTAGCCAAAAACATTCAGTACTTC.

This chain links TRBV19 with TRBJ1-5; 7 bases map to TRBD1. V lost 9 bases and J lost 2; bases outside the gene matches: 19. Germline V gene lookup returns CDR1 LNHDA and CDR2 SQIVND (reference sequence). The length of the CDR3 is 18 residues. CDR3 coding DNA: TGTGCCAGCCACAGACAGGGAAGGTTCGCGGGACGCAATCAGCCCCAGCATTTT. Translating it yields CASHRQGRFAGRNQPQHF.

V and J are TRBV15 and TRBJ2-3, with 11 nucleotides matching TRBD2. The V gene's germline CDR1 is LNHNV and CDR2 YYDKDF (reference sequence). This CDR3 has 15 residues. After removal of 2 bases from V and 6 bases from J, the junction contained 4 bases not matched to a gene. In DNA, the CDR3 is TGTGCCACCAGCAGACCTAGCGGGGGGCTCGATACGCAGTATTTT. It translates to CATSRPSGGLDTQYF.

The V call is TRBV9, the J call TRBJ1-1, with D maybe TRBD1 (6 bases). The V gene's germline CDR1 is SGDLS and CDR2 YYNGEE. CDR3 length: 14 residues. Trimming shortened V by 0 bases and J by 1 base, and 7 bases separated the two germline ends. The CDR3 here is CASSVAGENTEAFF. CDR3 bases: TGTGCCAGCAGCGTAGCAGGGGAGAACACTGAAGCTTTCTTT. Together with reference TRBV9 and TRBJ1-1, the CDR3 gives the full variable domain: DSGVTQTPKHLITATGQRVTLRCSPRSGDLSVYWYQQSLDQGLQFLIQYYNGEERAKGNILERFSAQQFPDLHSELNLSSLELGDSALYFCASSVAGENTEAFFGQGTRLTVV.

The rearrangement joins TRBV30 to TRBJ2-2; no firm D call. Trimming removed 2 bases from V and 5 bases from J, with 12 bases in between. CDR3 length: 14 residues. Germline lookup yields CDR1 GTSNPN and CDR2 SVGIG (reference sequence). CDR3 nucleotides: TGTGCCTGGAGTCGGCAGGTTGTAACCGGGGAGCTGTTTTTT. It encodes CAWSRQVVTGELFF. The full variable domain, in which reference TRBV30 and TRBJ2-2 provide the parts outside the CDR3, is SQTIHQWPATLVQPVGSPLSLECTVEGTSNPNLYWYRQAAGRGLQLLFYSVGIGQISSEVPQNLSASRPQDRQFILSSKKLLLSDSGFYLCAWSRQVVTGELFFGEGSRLTVL.

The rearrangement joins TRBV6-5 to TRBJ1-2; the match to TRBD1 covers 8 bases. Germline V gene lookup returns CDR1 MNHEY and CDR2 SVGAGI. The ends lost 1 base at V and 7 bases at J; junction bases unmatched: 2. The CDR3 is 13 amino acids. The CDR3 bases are TGTGCCAGCAGTTACTTGACAGGGGTTGGCTACACCTTC. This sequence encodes CASSYLTGVGYTF.

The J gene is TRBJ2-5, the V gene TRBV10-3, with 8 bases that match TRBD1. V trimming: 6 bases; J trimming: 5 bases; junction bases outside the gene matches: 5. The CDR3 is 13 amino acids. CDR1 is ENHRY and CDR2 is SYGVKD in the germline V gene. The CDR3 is CAIRGQGGETQYF. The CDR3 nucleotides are TGTGCCATCAGAGGACAGGGCGGGGAGACCCAGTACTTC.

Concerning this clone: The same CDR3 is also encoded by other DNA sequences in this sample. CDR3 loop: CASSGGRDTEAFF. In DNA form, the CDR3 reads TGTGCCAGCTCGGGAGGGAGGGACACTGAAGCTTTCTTT. V usage is TRBV18 and J usage is TRBJ1-1, with unresolved D. Deletions cut 6 bases from V and 3 bases from J, with 11 bases between. The CDR3 contains 13 residues. The germline gives CDR1 KGHSH, CDR2 LQKENI.

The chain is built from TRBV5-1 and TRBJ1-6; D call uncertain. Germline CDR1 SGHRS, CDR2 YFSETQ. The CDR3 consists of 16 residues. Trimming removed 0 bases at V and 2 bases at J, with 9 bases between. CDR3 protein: CASSLDMIPYNSPLHF. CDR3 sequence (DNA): TGCGCCAGCAGCTTGGACATGATCCCCTATAATTCACCCCTCCACTTT.

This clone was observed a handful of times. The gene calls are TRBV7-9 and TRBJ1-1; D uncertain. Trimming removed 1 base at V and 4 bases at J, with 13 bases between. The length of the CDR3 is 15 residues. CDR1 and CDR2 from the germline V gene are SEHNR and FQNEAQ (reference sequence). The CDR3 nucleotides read TGTGCCAGCAGCTTAGACCTCGAGACGGGCACTGAAGCTTTCTTT. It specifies CASSLDLETGTEAFF.

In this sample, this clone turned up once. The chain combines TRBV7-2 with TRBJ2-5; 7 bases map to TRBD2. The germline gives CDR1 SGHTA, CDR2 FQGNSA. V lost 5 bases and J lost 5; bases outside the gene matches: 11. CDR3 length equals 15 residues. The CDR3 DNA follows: TGTGCCAGCAGCCAGCGGACTAGAACCTCGGAGACCCAGTACTTC. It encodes CASSQRTRTSETQYF.

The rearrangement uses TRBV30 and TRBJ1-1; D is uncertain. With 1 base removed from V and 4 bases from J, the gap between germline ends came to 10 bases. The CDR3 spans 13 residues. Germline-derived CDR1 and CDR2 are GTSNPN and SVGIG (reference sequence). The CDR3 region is CAWSASGSTEAFF. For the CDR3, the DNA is TGTGCCTGGAGTGCGTCAGGAAGCACTGAAGCTTTCTTT.

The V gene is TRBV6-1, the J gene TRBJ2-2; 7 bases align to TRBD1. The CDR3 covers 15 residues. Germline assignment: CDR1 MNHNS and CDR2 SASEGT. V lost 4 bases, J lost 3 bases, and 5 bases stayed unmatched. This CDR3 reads CASSANRGYTGELFF. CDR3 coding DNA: TGTGCCAGCAGTGCGAACAGGGGCTACACCGGGGAGCTGTTTTTT.

CDR3 sequence reads: CASSPGQGFDTEAFF. The CDR3, as DNA: TGTGCCAGCAGCCCGGGACAGGGGTTCGACACTGAAGCTTTCTTT. V usage is TRBV9 and J usage is TRBJ1-1, with TRBD1 matching over 10 bases. The CDR3 is made up of 15 amino acids. The V gene's germline CDR1 is SGDLS and CDR2 YYNGEE. Trimming took 4 bases from V and 3 from J; bases not matched to a gene: 6.

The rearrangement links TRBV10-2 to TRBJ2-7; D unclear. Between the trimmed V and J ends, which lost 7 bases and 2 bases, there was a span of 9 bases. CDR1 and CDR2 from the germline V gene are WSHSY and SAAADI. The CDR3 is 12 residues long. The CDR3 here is CASIAGTYEQYF. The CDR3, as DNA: TGCGCCAGCATAGCCGGAACCTACGAGCAGTACTTC.

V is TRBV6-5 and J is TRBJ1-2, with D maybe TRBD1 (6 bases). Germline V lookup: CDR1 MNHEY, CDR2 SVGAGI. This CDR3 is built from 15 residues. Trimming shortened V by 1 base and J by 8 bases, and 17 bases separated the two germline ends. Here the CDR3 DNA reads TGTGCCAGCAGTTACTACGCAGGGGCAGATGACGGCTACACCTTC. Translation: CASSYYAGADDGYTF.

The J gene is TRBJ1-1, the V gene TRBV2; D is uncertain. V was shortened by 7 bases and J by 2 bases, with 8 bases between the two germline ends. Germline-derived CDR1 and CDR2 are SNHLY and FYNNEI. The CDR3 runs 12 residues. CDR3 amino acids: CASTRGNTEAFF. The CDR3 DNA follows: TGTGCCAGCACTCGAGGAAACACTGAAGCTTTCTTT. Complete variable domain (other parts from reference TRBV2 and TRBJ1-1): EPEVTQTPSHQVTQMGQEVILRCVPISNHLYFYWYRQILGQKVEFLVSFYNNEISEKSEIFDDQFSVERPDGSNFTLKIRSTKLEDSAMYFCASTRGNTEAFFGQGTRLTVV.

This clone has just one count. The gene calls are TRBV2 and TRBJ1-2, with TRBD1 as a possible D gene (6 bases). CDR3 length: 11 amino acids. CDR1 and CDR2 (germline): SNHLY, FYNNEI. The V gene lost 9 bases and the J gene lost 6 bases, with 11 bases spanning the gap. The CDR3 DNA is TGTGCCAGTACTACAGGGCATGGCTACACCTTC. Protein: CASTTGHGYTF.

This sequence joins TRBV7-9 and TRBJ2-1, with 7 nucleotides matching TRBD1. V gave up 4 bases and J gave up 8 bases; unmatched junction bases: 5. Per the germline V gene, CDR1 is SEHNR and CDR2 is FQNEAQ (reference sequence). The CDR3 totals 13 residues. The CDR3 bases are TGTGCCAGCAGCTCGACAGGGCTCGATGAGCAGTTCTTC. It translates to CASSSTGLDEQFF. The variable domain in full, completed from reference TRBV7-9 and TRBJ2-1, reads DTGVSQNPRHKITKRGQNVTFRCDPISEHNRLYWYRQTLGQGPEFLTYFQNEAQLEKSRLLSDRFSAERPKGSFSTLEIQRTEQGDSAMYLCASSSTGLDEQFFGPGTRLTVL.

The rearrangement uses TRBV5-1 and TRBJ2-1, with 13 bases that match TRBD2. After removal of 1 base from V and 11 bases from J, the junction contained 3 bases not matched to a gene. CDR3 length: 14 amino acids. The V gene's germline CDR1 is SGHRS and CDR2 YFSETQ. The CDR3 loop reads CASSLTSGGAQQFF. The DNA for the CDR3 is TGCGCCAGCAGCTTGACTAGCGGGGGGGCCCAGCAGTTCTTC.

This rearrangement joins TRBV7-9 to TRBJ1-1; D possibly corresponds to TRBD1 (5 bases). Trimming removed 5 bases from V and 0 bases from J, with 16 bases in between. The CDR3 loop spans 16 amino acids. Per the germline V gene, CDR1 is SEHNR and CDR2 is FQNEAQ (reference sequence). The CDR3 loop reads CASSRNPGEMNTEAFF. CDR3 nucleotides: TGTGCCAGCAGCCGCAACCCGGGGGAAATGAACACTGAAGCTTTCTTT.

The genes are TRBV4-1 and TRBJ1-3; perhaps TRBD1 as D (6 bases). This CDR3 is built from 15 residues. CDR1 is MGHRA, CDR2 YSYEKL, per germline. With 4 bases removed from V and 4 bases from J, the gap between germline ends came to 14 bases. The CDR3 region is CASSLPQGSGNTIYF. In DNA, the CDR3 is TGCGCCAGCAGCCTTCCACAGGGATCCGGAAACACCATATATTTT.